This T cell receptor (beta chain) was sequenced in a study of T-cell reconstitution after alpha-beta-depleted transplantation in children. Study conclusions and caveats: At the one-year point after transplant, T-cell counts and TCRbeta diversity were found to come mostly from T cells that had been newly produced. Surviving recipient T cells and thymic progenitors accounted for the high day-60 TCRbeta diversity observed in some patients. About two months after transplant, alpha-beta T cells reportedly came from several hundred expanded graft clones.

This clonotype was observed at least ten times. Its antigen is unidentified. As it was prepared, the TCRbeta library received unique molecular identifiers. MiXCR, applied by TCRdb to the PCR reads, yields one record per CDR3 protein. The data contain some 190,000 distinct CDR3 sequences, around 10% of them singletons. The length of the CDR3 is 14 residues. Germline V CDR1 and CDR2: GTSNPN, SVGIG (reference sequence). The V gene lost 0 bases and the J gene lost 4 bases, with 13 bases spanning the gap. This sequence was found in a boy between 2 and 10 years old with acute myeloid leukemia, due to receive a stem cell transplant. The source was PBMCs, collected before TCRalphabeta/CD19-depleted stem cell transplant. The chain links TRBV30 to TRBJ2-7, with D possibly matching TRBD2 (5 bases). CDR3: CAWSVPGDRYEQYV. CDR3 DNA: TGTGCCTGGAGTGTACCCGGGGATCGTTACGAGCAGTACGTC.